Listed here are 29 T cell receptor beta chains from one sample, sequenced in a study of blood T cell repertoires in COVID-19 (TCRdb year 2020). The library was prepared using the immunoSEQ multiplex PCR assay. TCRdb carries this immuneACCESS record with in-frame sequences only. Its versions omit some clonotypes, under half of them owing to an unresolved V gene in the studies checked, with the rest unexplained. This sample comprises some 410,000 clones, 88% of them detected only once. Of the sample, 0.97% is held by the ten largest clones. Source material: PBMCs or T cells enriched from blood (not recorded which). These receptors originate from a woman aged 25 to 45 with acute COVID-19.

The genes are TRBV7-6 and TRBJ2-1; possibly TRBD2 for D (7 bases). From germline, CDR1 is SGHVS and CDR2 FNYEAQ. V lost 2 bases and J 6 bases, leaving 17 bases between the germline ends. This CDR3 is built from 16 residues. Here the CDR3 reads CASSLQGRVGINEQFF. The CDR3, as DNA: TGTGCCAGCAGCTTACAGGGGAGGGTGGGGATCAATGAGCAGTTCTTC.

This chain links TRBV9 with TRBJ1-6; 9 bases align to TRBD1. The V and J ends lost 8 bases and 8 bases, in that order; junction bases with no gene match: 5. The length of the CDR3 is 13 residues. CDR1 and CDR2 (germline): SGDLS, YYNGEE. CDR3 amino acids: CARNRDRDSPLHF. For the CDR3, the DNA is TGTGCCAGGAACCGGGACAGGGATTCACCCCTCCACTTT.

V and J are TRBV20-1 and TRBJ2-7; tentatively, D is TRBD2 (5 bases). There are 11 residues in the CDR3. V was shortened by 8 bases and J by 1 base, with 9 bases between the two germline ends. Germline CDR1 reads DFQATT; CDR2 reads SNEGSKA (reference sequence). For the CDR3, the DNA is TGCAGTACAAAGCGGTCCTACGAGCAGTACTTC. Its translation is CSTKRSYEQYF.

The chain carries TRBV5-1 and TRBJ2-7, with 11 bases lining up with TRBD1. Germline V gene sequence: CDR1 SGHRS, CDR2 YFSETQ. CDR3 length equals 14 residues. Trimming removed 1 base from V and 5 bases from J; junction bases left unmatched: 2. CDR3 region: CASSLMDRGHEQYF. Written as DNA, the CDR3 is TGCGCCAGCAGCTTGATGGACAGGGGGCACGAGCAGTACTTC.

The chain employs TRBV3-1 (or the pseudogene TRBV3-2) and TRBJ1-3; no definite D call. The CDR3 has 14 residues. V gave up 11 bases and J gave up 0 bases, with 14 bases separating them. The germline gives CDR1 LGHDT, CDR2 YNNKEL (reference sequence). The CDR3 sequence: CAAASSDSGNTIYF. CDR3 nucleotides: TGTGCCGCGGCGTCGTCGGACTCTGGAAACACCATATATTTT.

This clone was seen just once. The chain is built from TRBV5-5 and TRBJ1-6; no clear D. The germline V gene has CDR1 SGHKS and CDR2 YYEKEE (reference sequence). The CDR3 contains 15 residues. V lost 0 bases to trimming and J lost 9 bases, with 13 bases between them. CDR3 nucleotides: TGTGCCAGCAGCTTGGATGGTTTTCCGGGTTCACCCCTCCACTTT. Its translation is CASSLDGFPGSPLHF. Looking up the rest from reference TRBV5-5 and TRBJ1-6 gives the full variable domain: DAGVTQSPTHLIKTRGQQVTLRCSPISGHKSVSWYQQVLGQGPQFIFQYYEKEERGRGNFPDRFSARQFPNYSSELNVNALLLGDSALYLCASSLDGFPGSPLHFGNGTRLTVT.

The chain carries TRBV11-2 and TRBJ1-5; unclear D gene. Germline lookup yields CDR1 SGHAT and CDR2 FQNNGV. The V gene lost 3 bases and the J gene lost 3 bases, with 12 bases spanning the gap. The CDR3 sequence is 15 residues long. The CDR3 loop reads CASSFTGFPNQPQHF. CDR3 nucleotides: TGTGCCAGCAGCTTTACGGGGTTTCCCAATCAGCCCCAGCATTTT.

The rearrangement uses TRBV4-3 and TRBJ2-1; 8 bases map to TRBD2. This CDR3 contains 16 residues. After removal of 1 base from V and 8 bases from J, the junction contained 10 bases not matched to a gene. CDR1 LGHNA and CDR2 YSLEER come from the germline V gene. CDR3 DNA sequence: TGCGCCAGCAGCCAAGCACGGGGGGGAGGGGGACATGAGCAGTTCTTC. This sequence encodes CASSQARGGGGHEQFF.

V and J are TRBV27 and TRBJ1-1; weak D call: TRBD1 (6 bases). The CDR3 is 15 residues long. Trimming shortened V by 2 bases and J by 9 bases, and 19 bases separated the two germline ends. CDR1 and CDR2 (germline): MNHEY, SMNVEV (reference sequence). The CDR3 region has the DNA TGTGCCAGCAGTTTAGGCCTTGCGGGCGGGGGGCAAGCTTTCTTT. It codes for CASSLGLAGGGQAFF.

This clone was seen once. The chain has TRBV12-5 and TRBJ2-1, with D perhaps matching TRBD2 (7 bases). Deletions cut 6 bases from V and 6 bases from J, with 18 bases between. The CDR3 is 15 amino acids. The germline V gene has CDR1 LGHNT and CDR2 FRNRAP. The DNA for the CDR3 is TGTGCTAGTGGCCCCCCCGGAGGGGGGGTCAATGAGCAGTTCTTC. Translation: CASGPPGGGVNEQFF.

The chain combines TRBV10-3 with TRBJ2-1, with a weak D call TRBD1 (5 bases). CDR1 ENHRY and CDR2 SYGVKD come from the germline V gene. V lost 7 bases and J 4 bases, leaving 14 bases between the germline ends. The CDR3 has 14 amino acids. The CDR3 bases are TGTGCCATCAAAAGGCAGGGAACGTACAATGAGCAGTTCTTC. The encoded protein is CAIKRQGTYNEQFF.

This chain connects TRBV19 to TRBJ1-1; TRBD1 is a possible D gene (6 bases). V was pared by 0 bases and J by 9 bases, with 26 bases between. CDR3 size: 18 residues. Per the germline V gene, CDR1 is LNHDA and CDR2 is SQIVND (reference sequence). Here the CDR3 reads CASSIDGIQGTDTYKAFF. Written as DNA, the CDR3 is TGTGCCAGTAGTATAGATGGGATACAGGGAACGGACACTTACAAAGCTTTCTTT.

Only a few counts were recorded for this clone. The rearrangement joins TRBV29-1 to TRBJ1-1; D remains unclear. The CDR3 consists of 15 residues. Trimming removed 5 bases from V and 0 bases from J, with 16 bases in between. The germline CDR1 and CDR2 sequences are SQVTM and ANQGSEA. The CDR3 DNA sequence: TGCAGCGTTCACAATCGTATTAGCATGAACACTGAAGCTTTCTTT. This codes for CSVHNRISMNTEAFF.

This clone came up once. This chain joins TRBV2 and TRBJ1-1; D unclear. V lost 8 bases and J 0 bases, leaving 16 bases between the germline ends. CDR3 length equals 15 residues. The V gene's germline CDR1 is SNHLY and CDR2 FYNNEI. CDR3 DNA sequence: TGTGCCAGCGGGGAGAGAGAACAACTGAACACTGAAGCTTTCTTT. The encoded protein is CASGEREQLNTEAFF.

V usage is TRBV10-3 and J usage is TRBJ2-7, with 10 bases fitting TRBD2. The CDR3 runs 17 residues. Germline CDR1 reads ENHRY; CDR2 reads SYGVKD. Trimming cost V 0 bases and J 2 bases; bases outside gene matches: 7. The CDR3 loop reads CAISESTRGLATYEQYF. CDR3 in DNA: TGTGCCATCAGTGAGTCGACACGGGGACTAGCGACCTACGAGCAGTACTTC.

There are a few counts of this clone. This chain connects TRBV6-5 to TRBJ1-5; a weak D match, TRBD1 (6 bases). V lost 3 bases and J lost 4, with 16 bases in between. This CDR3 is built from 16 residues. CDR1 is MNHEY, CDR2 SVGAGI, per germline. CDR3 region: CASSYPATGINQPQHF. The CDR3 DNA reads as TGTGCCAGCAGTTATCCCGCGACAGGAATAAATCAGCCCCAGCATTTT.

CDR3 region: CASRQTGGTGELFF. The CDR3 nucleotides read TGTGCCAGCAGGCAGACAGGGGGCACCGGGGAGCTGTTTTTT. The chain joins TRBV6-5 to TRBJ2-2, with 9 bases matching TRBD1. Germline trimming cut 6 bases from V and 4 bases from J; bases unmatched to any gene: 3. Germline V gene data show CDR1 as MNHEY and CDR2 as SVGAGI. The CDR3 is 14 amino acids.

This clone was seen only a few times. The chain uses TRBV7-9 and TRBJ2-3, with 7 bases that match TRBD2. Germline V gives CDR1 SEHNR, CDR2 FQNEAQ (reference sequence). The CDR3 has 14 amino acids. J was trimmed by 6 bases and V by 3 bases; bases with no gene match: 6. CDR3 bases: TGTGCCAGCAGCTTCAACGGGGGGAGGGATACGCAGTATTTT. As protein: CASSFNGGRDTQYF.

This chain's CDR3 is CASSSTGGDTQYF. Here the CDR3 DNA reads TGCGCCAGCAGCTCCACAGGGGGAGATACGCAGTATTTT. The rearrangement links TRBV5-1 to TRBJ2-3; TRBD1 matches 8 bases. This CDR3 contains 13 residues. Germline CDR1 and CDR2: SGHRS and YFSETQ. V gave up 3 bases and J gave up 5 bases; unmatched junction bases: 2.

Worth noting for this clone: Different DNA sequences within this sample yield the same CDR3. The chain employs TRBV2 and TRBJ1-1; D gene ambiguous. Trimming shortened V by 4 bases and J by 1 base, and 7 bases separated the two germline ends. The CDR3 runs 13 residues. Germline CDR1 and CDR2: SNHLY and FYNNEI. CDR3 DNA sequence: TGTGCCAGCAGTGTGCGACAGAACACTGAAGCTTTCTTT. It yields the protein CASSVRQNTEAFF.

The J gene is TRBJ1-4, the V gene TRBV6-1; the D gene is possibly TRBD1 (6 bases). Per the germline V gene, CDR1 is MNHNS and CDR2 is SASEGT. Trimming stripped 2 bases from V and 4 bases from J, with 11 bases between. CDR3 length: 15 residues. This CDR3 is CASSETGKGNEKLFF. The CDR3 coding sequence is TGTGCCAGCAGTGAAACAGGGAAGGGTAATGAAAAACTGTTTTTT.

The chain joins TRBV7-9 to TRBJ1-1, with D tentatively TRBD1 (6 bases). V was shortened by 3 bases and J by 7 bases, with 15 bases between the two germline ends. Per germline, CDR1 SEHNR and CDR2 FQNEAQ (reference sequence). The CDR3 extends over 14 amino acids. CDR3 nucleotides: TGTGCCAGCAGCTTGGACAGAAGTATGGGTGAAGCTTTCTTT. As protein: CASSLDRSMGEAFF.

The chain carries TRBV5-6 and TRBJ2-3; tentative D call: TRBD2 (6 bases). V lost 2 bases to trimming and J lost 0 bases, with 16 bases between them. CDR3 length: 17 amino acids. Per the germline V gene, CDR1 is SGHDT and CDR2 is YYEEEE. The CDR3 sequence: CASSFAGSAASTDTQYF. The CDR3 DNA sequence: TGTGCCAGCAGCTTTGCGGGGAGCGCCGCTAGCACAGATACGCAGTATTTT.

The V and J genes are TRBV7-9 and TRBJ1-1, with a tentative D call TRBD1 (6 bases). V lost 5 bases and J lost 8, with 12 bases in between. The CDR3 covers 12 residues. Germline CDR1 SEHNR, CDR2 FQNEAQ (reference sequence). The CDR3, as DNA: TGTGCCAGCAGCGCCCAGGGGTACGAAGCTTTCTTT. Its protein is CASSAQGYEAFF.

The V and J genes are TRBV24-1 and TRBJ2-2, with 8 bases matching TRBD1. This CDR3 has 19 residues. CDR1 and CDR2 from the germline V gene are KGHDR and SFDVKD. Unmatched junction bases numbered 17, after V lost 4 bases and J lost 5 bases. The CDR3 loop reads CATSDQGASGLWMTGELFF. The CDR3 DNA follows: TGTGCCACCAGTGACCAGGGGGCAAGCGGGCTATGGATGACCGGGGAGCTGTTTTTT.

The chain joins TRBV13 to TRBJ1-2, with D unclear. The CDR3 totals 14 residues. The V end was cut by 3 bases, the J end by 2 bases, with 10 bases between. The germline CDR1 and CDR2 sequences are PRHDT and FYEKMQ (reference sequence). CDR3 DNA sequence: TGTGCCAGCAGCTTCTCAGTTACGAACTATGGCTACACCTTC. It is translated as CASSFSVTNYGYTF.

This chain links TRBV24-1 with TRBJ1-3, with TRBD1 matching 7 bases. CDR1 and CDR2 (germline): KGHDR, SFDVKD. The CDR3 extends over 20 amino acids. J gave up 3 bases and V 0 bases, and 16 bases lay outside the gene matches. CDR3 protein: CATSDLIASIDRVGGNTIYF. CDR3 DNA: TGTGCCACCAGTGATTTGATTGCTTCCATTGACAGGGTAGGTGGAAACACCATATATTTT.

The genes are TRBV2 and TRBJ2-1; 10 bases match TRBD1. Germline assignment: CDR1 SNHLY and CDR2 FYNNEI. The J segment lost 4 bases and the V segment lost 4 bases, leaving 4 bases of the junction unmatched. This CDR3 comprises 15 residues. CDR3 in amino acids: CASSARDRGYNEQFF. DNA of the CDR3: TGTGCCAGCAGTGCCCGGGACAGGGGTTACAATGAGCAGTTCTTC.

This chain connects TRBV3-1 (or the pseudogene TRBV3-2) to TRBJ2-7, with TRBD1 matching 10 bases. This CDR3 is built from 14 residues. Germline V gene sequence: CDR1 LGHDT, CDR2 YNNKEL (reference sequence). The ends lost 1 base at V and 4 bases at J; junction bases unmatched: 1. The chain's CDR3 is CASSQGTGGYEQYF. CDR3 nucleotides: TGTGCCAGCAGCCAAGGGACAGGGGGGTACGAGCAGTACTTC.